These T cell receptor beta chains were read from a single sample in a study of siplizumab effects on memory and regulatory T cells. Libraries were prepared by immunoSEQ multiplex PCR; TCRdb keeps only in-frame clonotypes and omits some of them. Of roughly 80,000 clones listed, around 90% are singletons. Sequencing used Tregs sorted from blood. The receptors originated from a human donor in good health. The CDR3 runs from the conserved cysteine through the conserved F or W. A D gene is named only where the DNA matches it firmly. The size entry is marked missing in some rows and otherwise reads once, few, many or a size class.

CDR3: CSVEEGSGYTF
DNA: TGCAGCGTTGAGGAGGGAAGTGGCTACACCTTC
J: TRBJ1-2
D: -
size: few
V: TRBV29-1

CDR3: CASSERGRAQHF
DNA: TGTGCCAGCAGTGAAAGGGGACGAGCCCAGCATTTT
J: TRBJ1-5
D: -
size: few
V: TRBV6-1

CDR3: CAISDSGSEETQYF
DNA: TGTGCCATCAGTGATAGTGGAAGCGAAGAGACCCAGTACTTC
J: TRBJ2-5
D: -
size: -
V: TRBV10-3

CDR3: CASSAQTGGGEKLFF
DNA: TGTGCCAGTAGTGCCCAGACAGGGGGAGGAGAAAAACTGTTTTTT
J: TRBJ1-4
D: TRBD1
size: -
V: TRBV19

CDR3: CASWAWGANEKLFF
DNA: TGTGCCAGCTGGGCGTGGGGGGCGAATGAAAAACTGTTTTTT
J: TRBJ1-4
D: -
size: once
V: TRBV6-1

CDR3: CASRSGRGRNYGYTF
DNA: TGTGCCAGCAGGTCGGGGAGGGGGCGGAACTATGGCTACACCTTC
J: TRBJ1-2
D: TRBD1
size: -
V: TRBV6-5

CDR3: CASSFQGWVTDTQYF
DNA: TGTGCCAGCAGCTTTCAGGGTTGGGTCACAGATACGCAGTATTTT
J: TRBJ2-3
D: -
size: -
V: TRBV7-2

CDR3: CSVVDDRRGAFF
DNA: TGCAGCGTTGTGGATGACAGGCGCGGGGCTTTCTTT
J: TRBJ1-1
D: -
size: -
V: TRBV29-1

CDR3: CASSSGLAGGYKNIQYF
DNA: TGTGCCAGCAGCTCTGGTCTAGCGGGGGGCTATAAAAACATTCAGTACTTC
J: TRBJ2-4
D: TRBD2
size: -
V: TRBV7-2

CDR3: CASSPLSSYEQYF
DNA: TGTGCCAGCTCACCACTGAGCTCCTACGAGCAGTACTTC
J: TRBJ2-7
D: -
size: -
V: TRBV18

CDR3: CASSLQGTGELFF
DNA: TGCGCCAGCAGCTTACAGGGAACCGGGGAGCTGTTTTTT
J: TRBJ2-2
D: -
size: -
V: TRBV5-1

CDR3: CASRANRENIQYF
DNA: TGCGCCAGCAGAGCTAACAGGGAAAACATTCAGTACTTC
J: TRBJ2-4
D: -
size: -
V: TRBV5-1

CDR3: CSGGDLLGAYEQYF
DNA: TGCAGCGGCGGCGACCTCCTGGGGGCCTACGAGCAGTACTTC
J: TRBJ2-7
D: -
size: -
V: TRBV29-1

CDR3: CASRLPRDGTKGYTF
DNA: TGTGCCAGCAGGCTCCCTCGGGACGGAACGAAAGGCTACACCTTC
J: TRBJ1-2
D: -
size: -
V: TRBV28

CDR3: CASSLEPSGGAREQYF
DNA: TGTGCCAGCAGCTTGGAGCCTAGCGGGGGGGCGCGTGAGCAGTACTTC
J: TRBJ2-7
D: TRBD2
size: -
V: TRBV5-4

CDR3: CASSLDRGKGSPLHF
DNA: TGCGCCAGCAGCCTGGACAGGGGAAAGGGGTCACCCCTCCACTTT
J: TRBJ1-6
D: TRBD1
size: few
V: TRBV5-1

CDR3: CAWTSDRSEKLFF
DNA: TGTGCCTGGACCTCGGACCGGAGTGAAAAACTGTTTTTT
J: TRBJ1-4
D: -
size: -
V: TRBV30

CDR3: CASSLGTEDRPQHF
DNA: TGTGCCAGCAGCTTAGGGACAGAGGATCGGCCCCAGCATTTT
J: TRBJ1-5
D: -
size: -
V: TRBV7-9

CDR3: CASSSTDYSNQPQHF
DNA: TGTGCCAGCAGCTCGACAGATTATAGCAATCAGCCCCAGCATTTT
J: TRBJ1-5
D: -
size: -
V: TRBV7-9

CDR3: CASSAQGTYNSPLHF
DNA: TGTGCCAGCAGTGCACAGGGAACCTATAATTCACCCCTCCACTTT
J: TRBJ1-6
D: -
size: -
V: TRBV25-1

CDR3: CASSFLTGELFF
DNA: TGCGCCAGCAGCTTTTTAACCGGGGAGCTGTTTTTT
J: TRBJ2-2
D: -
size: -
V: TRBV5-1

CDR3: CASSLGVTSGGPNTQYF
DNA: TGCGCCAGCAGCTTGGGCGTGACTAGCGGGGGCCCTAATACGCAGTATTTT
J: TRBJ2-3
D: TRBD2
size: -
V: TRBV5-1

CDR3: CASSQANGPSGYTF
DNA: TGTGCCAGCAGCCAAGCGAACGGACCGTCGGGCTACACCTTC
J: TRBJ1-2
D: -
size: few
V: TRBV14

CDR3: CASSQQGGDTQYF
DNA: TGTGCCAGCAGCCAACAAGGGGGAGATACGCAGTATTTT
J: TRBJ2-3
D: -
size: -
V: TRBV7-2

CDR3: CASSYGTTGIYEQYF
DNA: TGTGCCAGCAGTTACGGGACGACAGGTATCTACGAGCAGTACTTC
J: TRBJ2-7
D: -
size: -
V: TRBV6-6

CDR3: CASSLVPGDGYTF
DNA: TGTGCCAGCAGCTTGGTGCCAGGGGATGGCTACACCTTC
J: TRBJ1-2
D: -
size: few
V: TRBV5-4

CDR3: CASSVTPGGKQPQHF
DNA: TGTGCCAGTAGTGTCACCCCAGGGGGGAAACAGCCCCAGCATTTT
J: TRBJ1-5
D: TRBD1
size: -
V: TRBV19

CDR3: CASSIGRGPNYGYTF
DNA: TGTGCCAGTAGTATAGGGAGGGGGCCTAACTATGGCTACACCTTC
J: TRBJ1-2
D: TRBD1
size: -
V: TRBV19

CDR3: CASSGTGGGYGYTF
DNA: TGTGCCAGTAGCGGGACAGGGGGCGGCTATGGCTACACCTTC
J: TRBJ1-2
D: TRBD1
size: -
V: TRBV19

CDR3: CASMSVAGANVLTF
DNA: TGCGCCAGCATGTCAGTTGCTGGGGCCAACGTCCTGACTTTC
J: TRBJ2-6
D: -
size: -
V: TRBV5-1

CDR3: CASSISGGGEQYF
DNA: TGCGCCAGCAGCATAAGCGGGGGCGGTGAGCAGTACTTC
J: TRBJ2-7
D: TRBD2
size: -
V: TRBV5-1

CDR3: CASSFRDRGVDGYTF
DNA: TGTGCCAGCAGCTTCCGGGACAGGGGCGTGGATGGCTACACCTTC
J: TRBJ1-2
D: TRBD1
size: -
V: TRBV5-4

CDR3: CASRTTGEQFF
DNA: TGTGCCAGTAGGACGACAGGAGAGCAGTTCTTC
J: TRBJ2-1
D: -
size: once
V: TRBV19

CDR3: CASSQEAVTTDTQYF
DNA: TGCGCCAGCAGCCAAGAAGCAGTAACCACAGATACGCAGTATTTT
J: TRBJ2-3
D: -
size: few
V: TRBV4-3

CDR3: CASNSLRTDTQYF
DNA: TGTGCCAGCAATTCCCTCCGCACAGATACGCAGTATTTT
J: TRBJ2-3
D: -
size: -
V: TRBV2

CDR3: CASRRGGMNTEAFF
DNA: TGTGCCAGTCGCAGGGGGGGAATGAACACTGAAGCTTTCTTT
J: TRBJ1-1
D: TRBD1
size: -
V: TRBV19

CDR3: CASSPLAGGPGEQFF
DNA: TGCGCCAGCAGCCCCTTGGCGGGGGGGCCAGGTGAGCAGTTCTTC
J: TRBJ2-1
D: TRBD2
size: -
V: TRBV5-1